Included here is one T cell receptor beta chain sequence, with context. This entry is derived from a study of T cells in Graves' hyperthyroidism and ophthalmopathy. V was cut by 2 bases and J by 2 bases, with 14 bases left in between. The CDR3 has 15 residues. Germline CDR1 is DFQATT and CDR2 is SNEGSKA (reference sequence). The source material, RNA transcripts, was used to amplify TCR beta CDR3 regions. Carried out on the TCR CDR3, a first-round RT-PCR used the HTBI primer set. TCRdb re-analysed the multiplex PCR reads in MiXCR, keeping a single row per CDR3 protein. This sample has some 50,000 distinct CDR3 sequences, with approximately 48% found just once.

V usage is TRBV20-1 and J usage is TRBJ2-3; either TRBD1 or TRBD2 may supply D (6 bases each). The clonotype originates from a woman between 45 and 65 years old with Graves' ophthalmopathy. Material for sequencing was blood. This CDR3 reads CSARPGGRNTDTQYF. The CDR3 region has the DNA TGCAGTGCTAGACCTGGGGGGCGGAACACAGATACGCAGTATTTT.